This TCR beta chain was recorded in a study of identical twins' blood T cells. Authors' data handling: Per-library CDR3 reads ranged about 2 to 4 million; clonotypes, ~90,000 to ~550,000. TCRdb called the 5' RACE reads again in MiXCR, with one record for every CDR3 protein. For this entry, the V and J calls and clone size follow TCRdb and not the study's own pipeline. The repertoire consists of hundreds of thousands of distinct CDR3 sequences, with over 25% occurring once and the leading ten covering roughly 6.1%. In the case of this clonotype: Its antigen is undetermined.

The CDR3 is 13 amino acids. Germline V gene data show CDR1 as DFQATT and CDR2 as SNEGSKA (reference sequence). Trimming took 3 bases from V and 0 from J, leaving 7 bases between them. Donors were six healthy women in three monozygous twin pairs. Whole-study results and caveats: Twins reportedly had markedly more similar V usage than unrelated donors, even among out-of-frame TCRbeta clonotypes. Mainly, cloneset size products determined shared clonotypes, twins included.

The receptor comes from a woman aged 18-55 years in good health. Material: PBMCs. The chain carries TRBV20-1 and TRBJ2-3; no reliable D call. The CDR3 sequence: CSASVTSTDTQYF. CDR3 DNA: TGCAGTGCTAGCGTTACCAGCACAGATACGCAGTATTTT.